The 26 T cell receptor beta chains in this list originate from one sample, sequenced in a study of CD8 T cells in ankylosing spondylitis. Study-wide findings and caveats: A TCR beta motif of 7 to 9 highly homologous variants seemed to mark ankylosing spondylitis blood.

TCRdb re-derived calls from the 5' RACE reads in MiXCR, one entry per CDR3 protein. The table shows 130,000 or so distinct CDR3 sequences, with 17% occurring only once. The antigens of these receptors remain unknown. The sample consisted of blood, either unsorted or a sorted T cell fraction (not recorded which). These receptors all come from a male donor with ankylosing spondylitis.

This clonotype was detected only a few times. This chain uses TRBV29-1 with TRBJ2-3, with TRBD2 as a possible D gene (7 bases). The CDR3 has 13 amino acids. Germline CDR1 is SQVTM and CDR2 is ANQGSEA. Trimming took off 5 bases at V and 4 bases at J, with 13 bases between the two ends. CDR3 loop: CSVWGGAADTQYF. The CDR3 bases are TGCAGCGTTTGGGGGGGCGCGGCAGATACGCAGTATTTT.

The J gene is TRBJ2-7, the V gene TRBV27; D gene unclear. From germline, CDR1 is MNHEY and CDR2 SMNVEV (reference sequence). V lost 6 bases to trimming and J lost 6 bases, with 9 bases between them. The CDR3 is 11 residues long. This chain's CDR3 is CASSHATEQYF. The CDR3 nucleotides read TGTGCCAGCAGCCACGCGACCGAGCAGTACTTC.

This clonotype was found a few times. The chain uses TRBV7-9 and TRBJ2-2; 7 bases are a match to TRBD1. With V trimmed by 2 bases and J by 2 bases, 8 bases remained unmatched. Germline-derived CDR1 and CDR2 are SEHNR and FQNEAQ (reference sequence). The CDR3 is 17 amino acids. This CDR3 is CASSLRGPRSNTGELFF. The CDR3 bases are TGTGCCAGCAGCTTAAGGGGGCCGCGGAGCAACACCGGGGAGCTGTTTTTT.

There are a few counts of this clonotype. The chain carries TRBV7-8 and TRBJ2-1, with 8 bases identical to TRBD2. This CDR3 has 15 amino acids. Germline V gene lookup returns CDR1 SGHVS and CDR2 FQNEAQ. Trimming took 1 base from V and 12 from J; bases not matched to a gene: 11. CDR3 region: CASSLVESGGFGQFF. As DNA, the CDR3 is TGTGCCAGCAGCTTAGTGGAGTCGGGAGGGTTTGGGCAGTTCTTC.

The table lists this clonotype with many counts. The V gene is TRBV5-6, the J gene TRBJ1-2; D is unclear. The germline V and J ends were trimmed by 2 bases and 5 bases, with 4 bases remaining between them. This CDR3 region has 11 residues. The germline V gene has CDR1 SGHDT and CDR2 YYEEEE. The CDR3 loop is CASSFGYGYTF. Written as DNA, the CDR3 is TGTGCCAGCAGCTTCGGTTATGGCTACACCTTC.

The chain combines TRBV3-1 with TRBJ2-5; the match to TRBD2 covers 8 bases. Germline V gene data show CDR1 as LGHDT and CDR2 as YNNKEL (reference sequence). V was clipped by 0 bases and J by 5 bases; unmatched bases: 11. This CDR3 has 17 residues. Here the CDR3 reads CASSQDLGLGLLETQYF. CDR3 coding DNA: TGTGCCAGCAGCCAAGATTTGGGACTAGGACTTCTTGAGACCCAGTACTTC.

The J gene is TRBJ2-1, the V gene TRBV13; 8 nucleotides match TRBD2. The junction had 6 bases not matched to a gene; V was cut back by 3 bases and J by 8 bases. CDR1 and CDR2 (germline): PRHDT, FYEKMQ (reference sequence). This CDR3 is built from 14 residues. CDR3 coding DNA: TGTGCCAGCAGCTTCGGGAGGGCCCCGTATGAGCAGTTCTTC. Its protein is CASSFGRAPYEQFF. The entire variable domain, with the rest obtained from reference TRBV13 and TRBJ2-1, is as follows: AAGVIQSPRHLIKEKRETATLKCYPIPRHDTVYWYQQGPGQDPQFLISFYEKMQSDKGSIPDRFSAQQFSDYHSELNMSSLELGDSALYFCASSFGRAPYEQFFGPGTRLTVL.

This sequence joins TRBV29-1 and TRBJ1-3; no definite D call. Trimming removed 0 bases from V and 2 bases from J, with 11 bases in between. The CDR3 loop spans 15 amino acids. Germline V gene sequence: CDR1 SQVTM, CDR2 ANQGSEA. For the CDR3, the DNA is TGCAGCGTTGAAGATATTGGACGCGCTGGAAACACCATATATTTT. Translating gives CSVEDIGRAGNTIYF.

The CDR3 here is CASSLAGAGELFF. The CDR3 nucleotides read TGTGCCAGCAGTTTAGCAGGGGCCGGGGAGCTGTTTTTT. This chain joins TRBV12-3 or TRBV12-4 and TRBJ2-2; TRBD1 might be the D (5 bases). The V end was cut by 0 bases, the J end by 6 bases, with 5 bases between. The CDR3 is 13 amino acids.

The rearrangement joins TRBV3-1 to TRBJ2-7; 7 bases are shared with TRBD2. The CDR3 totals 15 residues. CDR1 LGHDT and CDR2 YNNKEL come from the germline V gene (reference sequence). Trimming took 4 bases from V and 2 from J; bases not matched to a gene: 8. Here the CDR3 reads CASSPGRNTAYEQYF. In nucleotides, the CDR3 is TGTGCCAGCAGCCCCGGGAGGAACACAGCCTACGAGCAGTACTTC.

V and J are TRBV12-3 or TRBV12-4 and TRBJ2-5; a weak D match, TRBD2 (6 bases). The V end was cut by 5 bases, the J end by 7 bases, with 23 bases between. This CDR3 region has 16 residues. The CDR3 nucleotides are TGTGCCAGCAGTCCCGGGTTAGCGGAGATGTGGATGACCCAGTACTTC. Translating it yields CASSPGLAEMWMTQYF.

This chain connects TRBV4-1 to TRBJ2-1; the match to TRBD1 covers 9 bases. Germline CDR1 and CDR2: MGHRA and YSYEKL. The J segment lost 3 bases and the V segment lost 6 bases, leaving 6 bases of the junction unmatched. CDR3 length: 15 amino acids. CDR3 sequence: CASSGPGQGYNEQFF. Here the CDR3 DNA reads TGCGCCAGCAGTGGACCGGGACAGGGCTACAATGAGCAGTTCTTC.

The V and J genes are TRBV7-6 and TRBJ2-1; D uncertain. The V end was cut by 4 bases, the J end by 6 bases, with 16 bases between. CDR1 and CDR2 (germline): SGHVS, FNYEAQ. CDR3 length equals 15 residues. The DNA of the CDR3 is TGTGCCAGCAGCTCCCTGACTCTGCGGACCAATGAGCAGTTCTTC. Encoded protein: CASSSLTLRTNEQFF. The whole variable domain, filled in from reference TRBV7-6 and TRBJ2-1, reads GAGVSQSPRYKVTKRGQDVALRCDPISGHVSLYWYRQALGQGPEFLTYFNYEAQQDKSGLPNDRFSAERPEGSISTLTIQRTEQRDSAMYRCASSSLTLRTNEQFFGPGTRLTVL.

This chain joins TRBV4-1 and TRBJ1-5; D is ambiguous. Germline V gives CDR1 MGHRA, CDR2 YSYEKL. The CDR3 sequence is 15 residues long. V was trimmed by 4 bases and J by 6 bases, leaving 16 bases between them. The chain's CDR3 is CASSPGGQLAQPQHF. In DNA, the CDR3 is TGCGCCAGCAGCCCCGGCGGTCAGCTCGCTCAGCCCCAGCATTTT.

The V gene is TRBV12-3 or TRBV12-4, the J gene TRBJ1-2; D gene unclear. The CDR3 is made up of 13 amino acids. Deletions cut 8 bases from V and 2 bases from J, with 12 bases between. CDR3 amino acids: CASSTETNYGYTF. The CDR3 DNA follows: TGTGCCAGCTCGACCGAAACCAACTATGGCTACACCTTC.

Written as DNA, the CDR3 is TGTGCCAGCAGCCAAGTTCGTGGAGTGGGCTACGAGCAGTACTTC. Its protein is CASSQVRGVGYEQYF. The chain joins TRBV4-2 to TRBJ2-7, with no clear D. Germline loops: CDR1 LGHNA, CDR2 YNFKEQ. This CDR3 spans 15 amino acids. V lost 1 base to trimming and J lost 3 bases, with 13 bases between them.

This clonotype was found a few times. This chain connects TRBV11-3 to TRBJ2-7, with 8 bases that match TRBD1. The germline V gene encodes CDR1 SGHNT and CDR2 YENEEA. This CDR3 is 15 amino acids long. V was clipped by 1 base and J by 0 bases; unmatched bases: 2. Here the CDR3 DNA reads TGTGCCAGCAGCTTAGGACAGGGGTTCTCCTACGAGCAGTACTTC. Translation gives CASSLGQGFSYEQYF. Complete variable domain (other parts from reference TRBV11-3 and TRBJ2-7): EAGVVQSPRYKIIEKKQPVAFWCNPISGHNTLYWYLQNLGQGPELLIRYENEEAVDDSQLPKDRFSAERLKGVDSTLKIQPAELGDSAVYLCASSLGQGFSYEQYFGPGTRLTVT.

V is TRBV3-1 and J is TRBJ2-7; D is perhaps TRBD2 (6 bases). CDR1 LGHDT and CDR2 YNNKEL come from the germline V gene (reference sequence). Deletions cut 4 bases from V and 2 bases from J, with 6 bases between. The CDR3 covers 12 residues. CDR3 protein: CASSPGAYEQYF. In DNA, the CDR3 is TGTGCCAGCAGCCCGGGAGCCTACGAGCAGTACTTC.

The CDR3 DNA sequence: TGTGCCAGCAGCGTAGATGGGTTTAACTATGGCTACACCTTC. It yields the protein CASSVDGFNYGYTF. This chain uses TRBV9 with TRBJ1-2, with D unresolved. This CDR3 spans 14 amino acids. Trimming pared 0 bases from V and 1 base from J, leaving 7 bases between. CDR1 SGDLS and CDR2 YYNGEE come from the germline V gene.

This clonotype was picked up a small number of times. CDR3 bases: TGTGCCAGCAGCTTATTCCAGGGTAGCTCCTACGAGCAGTACTTC. This translates into CASSLFQGSSYEQYF. The chain is built from TRBV7-3 and TRBJ2-7; tentatively, D is TRBD1 (5 bases). CDR1 and CDR2 from the germline V gene are SGHTA and FQGTGA. Deletions cut 2 bases from V and 0 bases from J, with 11 bases between. The length of the CDR3 is 15 residues.

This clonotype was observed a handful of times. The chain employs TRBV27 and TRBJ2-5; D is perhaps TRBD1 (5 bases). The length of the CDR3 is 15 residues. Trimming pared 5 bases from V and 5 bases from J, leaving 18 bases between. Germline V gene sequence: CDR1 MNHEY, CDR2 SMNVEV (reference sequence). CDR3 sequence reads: CASSTRPYPGETQYF. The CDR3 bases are TGTGCCAGCAGTACTCGGCCTTATCCAGGGGAGACCCAGTACTTC.

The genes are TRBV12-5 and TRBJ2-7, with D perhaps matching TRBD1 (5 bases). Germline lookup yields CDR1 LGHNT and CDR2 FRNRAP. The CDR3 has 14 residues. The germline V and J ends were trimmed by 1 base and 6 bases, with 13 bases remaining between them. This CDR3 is CASGLGRQLGEQYF. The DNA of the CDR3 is TGTGCTAGTGGTTTGGGCAGACAGTTGGGCGAGCAGTACTTC.

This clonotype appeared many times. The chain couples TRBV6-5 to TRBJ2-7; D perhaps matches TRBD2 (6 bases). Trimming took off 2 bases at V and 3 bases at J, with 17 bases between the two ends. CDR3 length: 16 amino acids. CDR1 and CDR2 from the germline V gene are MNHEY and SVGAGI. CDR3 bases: TGTGCCAGCAGTTACGGTAGCGGAGGAGAGTACTACGAGCAGTACTTC. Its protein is CASSYGSGGEYYEQYF.

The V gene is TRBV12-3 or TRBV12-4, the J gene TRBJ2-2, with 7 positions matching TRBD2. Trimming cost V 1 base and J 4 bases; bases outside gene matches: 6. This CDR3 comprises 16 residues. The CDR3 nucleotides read TGTGCCAGCAGTTTAGGCGGCGGGAGCAGCACCGGGGAGCTGTTTTTT. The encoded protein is CASSLGGGSSTGELFF.

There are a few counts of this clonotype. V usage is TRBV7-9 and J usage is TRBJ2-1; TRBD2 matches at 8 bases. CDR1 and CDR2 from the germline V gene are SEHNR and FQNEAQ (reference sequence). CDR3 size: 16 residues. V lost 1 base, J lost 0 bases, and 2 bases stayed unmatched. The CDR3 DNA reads TGTGCCAGCAGCTTAGTAGCGGGAAGCTCCTACAATGAGCAGTTCTTC. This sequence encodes CASSLVAGSSYNEQFF.

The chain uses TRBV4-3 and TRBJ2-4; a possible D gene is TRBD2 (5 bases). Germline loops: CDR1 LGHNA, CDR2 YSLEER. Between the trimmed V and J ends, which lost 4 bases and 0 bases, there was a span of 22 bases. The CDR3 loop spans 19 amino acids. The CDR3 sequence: CASSPIQLEAYLAKNIQYF. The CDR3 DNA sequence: TGCGCCAGCAGCCCGATCCAATTGGAGGCTTATCTAGCCAAAAACATTCAGTACTTC.